The 23 T cell receptor beta chains below were found in one sample sequenced in a study of cytomegalovirus exposure and HLA in healthy donors. Amplification used 60 Vbeta primers and 13 Jbeta primers. The assay was immunoSEQ multiplex PCR, and TCRdb's table has in-frame clones only and misses some. The repertoire table contains about 50,000 clones. Sequenced material: PBMCs. Every receptor here comes from a woman in her late teens or twenties in good health and CMV-seronegative.

V is TRBV19 and J is TRBJ1-2; D remains unclear. The V and J ends lost 8 bases and 12 bases respectively, with 7 bases between them. CDR1 and CDR2 (germline): LNHDA, SQIVND (reference sequence). This CDR3 spans 8 amino acids. This CDR3 is CASGRDTF. The CDR3 DNA reads TGTGCCAGTGGGCGCGACACCTTC.

The CDR3 sequence: CASSPRIGLAGGLNTGELFF. CDR3 coding DNA: TGTGCCAGCAGCCCTCGAATTGGACTAGCGGGAGGGCTGAACACCGGGGAGCTGTTTTTT. The chain recombines TRBV9 with TRBJ2-2, with 15 bases matching TRBD2. Losses at the gene ends were 4 bases for V and 1 base for J; bases not matched to a gene: 11. Germline CDR1 reads SGDLS; CDR2 reads YYNGEE. This CDR3 has 20 residues.

This chain connects TRBV7-6 to TRBJ2-7; TRBD1 matches at 7 bases. The V gene end was trimmed by 1 base and the J gene end by 3 bases; junction bases not matched to a gene: 3. Germline assignment: CDR1 SGHVS and CDR2 FNYEAQ. The CDR3 contains 14 residues. The CDR3 sequence is CASSLGTGSYEQYF. CDR3 nucleotides: TGTGCCAGCAGCTTAGGGACAGGTAGCTACGAGCAGTACTTC.

The rearrangement links TRBV6-5 to TRBJ1-1; D might be TRBD1 (5 bases). CDR3 size: 14 residues. Between the trimmed V and J ends, which lost 6 bases and 3 bases, there was a span of 14 bases. The germline V gene has CDR1 MNHEY and CDR2 SVGAGI. The CDR3 DNA is TGTGCCAGCAGCCCCCCATCCAGGGACACTGAAGCTTTCTTT. This translates into CASSPPSRDTEAFF.

The chain is built from TRBV6-5 and TRBJ1-2; 7 nucleotides line up with TRBD1. The germline V gene encodes CDR1 MNHEY and CDR2 SVGAGI. CDR3 length: 14 residues. V lost 6 bases, J lost 7 bases, and 11 bases stayed unmatched. The CDR3 coding sequence is TGTGCCAGCAGACCGACAGGGAGCGTCCTTGGCTACACCTTC. Encoded protein: CASRPTGSVLGYTF.

The J gene is TRBJ1-1, the V gene TRBV7-9; D is ambiguous. Germline CDR1 and CDR2: SEHNR and FQNEAQ (reference sequence). Trimming stripped 1 base from V and 8 bases from J, with 5 bases between. This CDR3 has 11 residues. The DNA of the CDR3 is TGTGCCAGCAGCTTAGAATCGGAAGCTTTCTTT. This gives the protein CASSLESEAFF.

The chain employs TRBV6-5 and TRBJ2-7; 10 bases fit TRBD1. Germline CDR1 and CDR2: MNHEY and SVGAGI. V lost 7 bases and J lost 2; bases outside the gene matches: 8. This CDR3 is 15 amino acids long. The CDR3 region is CASKRDRGTAYEQYF. Here the CDR3 DNA reads TGTGCCAGCAAACGGGACAGGGGAACTGCCTACGAGCAGTACTTC.

By frequency, this clone is medium-sized. The rearrangement links TRBV10-3 to TRBJ1-1; 9 positions agree with TRBD1. This CDR3 has 14 residues. V gave up 6 bases and J gave up 0 bases; unmatched junction bases: 2. The germline gives CDR1 ENHRY, CDR2 SYGVKD. Here the CDR3 reads CAIRGQGLNTEAFF. For the CDR3, the DNA is TGTGCCATCAGGGGACAGGGATTGAACACTGAAGCTTTCTTT.

The chain joins TRBV10-3 to TRBJ2-7; 12 nucleotides agree with TRBD2. The CDR3 is made up of 16 amino acids. The germline V gene has CDR1 ENHRY and CDR2 SYGVKD. Unmatched junction bases numbered 0, after V lost 0 bases and J lost 0 bases. CDR3 protein: CAISESTSGSSYEQYF. The CDR3, as DNA: TGTGCCATCAGTGAGTCGACTAGCGGGAGCTCCTACGAGCAGTACTTC.

Turning to this clone: This sample includes further DNA sequences coding for the same CDR3. The V call is TRBV6-5, the J call TRBJ2-7; no clear D. CDR1 and CDR2 from the germline V gene are MNHEY and SVGAGI. The V gene lost 4 bases and the J gene lost 4 bases, with 5 bases spanning the gap. The CDR3 is made up of 11 amino acids. CDR3 region: CASSSVYEQYF. CDR3 nucleotides: TGTGCCAGCAGTTCTGTTTACGAGCAGTACTTC.

About this clone itself: Germline is not matched at one junction end, which may reflect a read error. At the DNA level, this CDR3 is encoded by other sequences in the same sample as well. The gene calls are TRBV5-1 and TRBJ1-6; 10 nucleotides agree with TRBD1. Germline V gives CDR1 SGHRS, CDR2 YFSETQ. The CDR3 contains 17 residues. CDR3 nucleotide sequence: TGCGCCAGCAGCTACGGGACAGGGGTCTTAGGGGATTCACCCCTACACTTT. Residues: CASSYGTGVLGDSPLHF.

The chain links TRBV7-9 to TRBJ1-2, with a tentative D call TRBD1 (6 bases). V was trimmed by 5 bases and J by 6 bases, leaving 19 bases between them. The germline V gene has CDR1 SEHNR and CDR2 FQNEAQ (reference sequence). This CDR3 comprises 15 residues. CDR3 nucleotide sequence: TGTGCCAGCAGCAAAATGCCGGAACAGGGAAATGGCTACACCTTC. It encodes CASSKMPEQGNGYTF. Drawing the rest from reference TRBV7-9 and TRBJ1-2, the complete variable domain is DTGVSQNPRHKITKRGQNVTFRCDPISEHNRLYWYRQTLGQGPEFLTYFQNEAQLEKSRLLSDRFSAERPKGSFSTLEIQRTEQGDSAMYLCASSKMPEQGNGYTFGSGTRLTVV.

This chain uses TRBV29-1 with TRBJ1-2; D not certain. Germline CDR1 and CDR2: SQVTM and ANQGSEA. This CDR3 region has 10 residues. Trimming stripped 4 bases from V and 10 bases from J, with 10 bases between. The CDR3, as DNA: TGCAGCGTTGGGGAGGGCGACTACACCTTC. Translated: CSVGEGDYTF. Combining the CDR3 with reference TRBV29-1 and TRBJ1-2 gives the whole variable domain SAVISQKPSRDICQRGTSLTIQCQVDSQVTMMFWYRQQPGQSLTLIATANQGSEATYESGFVIDKFPISRPNLTFSTLTVSNMSPEDSSIYLCSVGEGDYTFGSGTRLTVV.

The V gene is TRBV27, the J gene TRBJ2-1; no reliable D call. The CDR3 extends over 11 amino acids. V was trimmed by 6 bases and J by 16 bases, leaving 16 bases between them. Germline V CDR1 and CDR2: MNHEY, SMNVEV (reference sequence). This chain's CDR3 is CASRSQVFLFF. CDR3 DNA: TGTGCCAGCAGAAGTCAGGTTTTCCTTTTCTTC.

This chain links TRBV18 with TRBJ2-2; 7 bases line up with TRBD1. This CDR3 has 16 residues. From germline, CDR1 is KGHSH and CDR2 LQKENI. With V trimmed by 5 bases and J by 2 bases, 8 bases remained unmatched. This chain's CDR3 is CASSRIQGLNTGELFF. CDR3 DNA: TGTGCCAGCTCAAGGATACAGGGGCTTAACACCGGGGAGCTGTTTTTT. Using reference TRBV18 and TRBJ2-2 for the parts outside the CDR3, the full variable domain is NAGVMQNPRHLVRRRGQEARLRCSPMKGHSHVYWYRQLPEEGLKFMVYLQKENIIDESGMPKERFSAEFPKEGPSILRIQQVVRGDSAAYFCASSRIQGLNTGELFFGEGSRLTVL.

The CDR3 loop is CASSLDSHTEAFF. CDR3 in DNA: TGTGCCAGCAGCTTGGACAGTCACACTGAAGCTTTCTTT. The J gene is TRBJ1-1, the V gene TRBV5-4, with D hard to call. Germline CDR1 SGHNT, CDR2 YYREEE (reference sequence). V was shortened by 0 bases and J by 3 bases, with 6 bases between the two germline ends. The CDR3 extends over 13 amino acids.

The gene calls are TRBV5-1 and TRBJ2-3; 10 positions match TRBD2. From germline, CDR1 is SGHRS and CDR2 YFSETQ. The CDR3 is 16 residues long. V shed 4 bases, J shed 1 base, and the junction held 6 bases outside the gene matches. The CDR3 bases are TGCGCCAGCAGCCCGTCCGGGACTAGCGGCACAGATACGCAGTATTTT. Amino acids: CASSPSGTSGTDTQYF.

V gene TRBV19 combines with J gene TRBJ2-2, with TRBD2 as a possible D gene (6 bases). Germline V gene sequence: CDR1 LNHDA, CDR2 SQIVND (reference sequence). Trimming left V 5 bases short and J 3 bases short, with 13 bases between. This CDR3 comprises 15 residues. The CDR3 DNA reads TGTGCCAGTAGTTTGGTGGGAGGTTACACCGGGGAGCTGTTTTTT. Translated: CASSLVGGYTGELFF.

V usage is TRBV5-1 and J usage is TRBJ1-2; D unclear. The V gene's germline CDR1 is SGHRS and CDR2 YFSETQ. The CDR3 sequence is 15 residues long. V lost 4 bases and J 2 bases, leaving 15 bases between the germline ends. Here the CDR3 reads CASSPQTGGNYGYTF. CDR3 in DNA: TGCGCCAGCAGCCCCCAGACGGGTGGCAACTATGGCTACACCTTC.

The chain uses TRBV5-4 and TRBJ2-3, with D maybe TRBD2 (7 bases). The germline V gene has CDR1 SGHNT and CDR2 YYREEE (reference sequence). The V end lost 1 base, the J end lost 2 bases, and 14 bases lay between the germline ends. The CDR3 totals 16 residues. CDR3 region: CASSLSAGADTDTQYF. Here the CDR3 DNA reads TGTGCCAGCAGCTTGTCCGCGGGGGCTGACACAGATACGCAGTATTTT.

The CDR3 DNA reads TGTGCCAGCAGTCGCCCAGGGGGCTATGGCTACACCTTC. Amino acid sequence: CASSRPGGYGYTF. The chain is built from TRBV6-5 and TRBJ1-2; 7 bases fit TRBD1. The CDR3 covers 13 residues. After removal of 5 bases from V and 4 bases from J, the junction contained 4 bases not matched to a gene. CDR1 is MNHEY and CDR2 is SVGAGI in the germline V gene.

This chain uses TRBV6-6 with TRBJ2-3, with TRBD2 matching 11 bases. With V trimmed by 6 bases and J by 0 bases, 5 bases remained unmatched. Germline CDR1 MNHNY, CDR2 SVGAGI (reference sequence). CDR3 length equals 16 residues. Here the CDR3 reads CASSRTSGSSTDTQYF. In DNA form, the CDR3 reads TGTGCCAGCAGCCGCACTAGCGGGAGTAGCACAGATACGCAGTATTTT.

V gene TRBV19 combines with J gene TRBJ2-7; 9 nucleotides align to TRBD1. Per germline, CDR1 LNHDA and CDR2 SQIVND (reference sequence). Trimming took 5 bases from V and 1 from J; bases not matched to a gene: 6. The CDR3 has 15 amino acids. CDR3 DNA: TGTGCCAGTAGTTCCAGGACAGGGGCTTCCTACGAGCAGTACTTC. This translates into CASSSRTGASYEQYF. Drawing the rest from reference TRBV19 and TRBJ2-7, the complete variable domain is DGGITQSPKYLFRKEGQNVTLSCEQNLNHDAMYWYRQDPGQGLRLIYYSQIVNDFQKGDIAEGYSVSREKKESFPLTVTSAQKNPTAFYLCASSSRTGASYEQYFGPGTRLTVT.